The 24 T cell receptor beta chains given below trace back to one sample, sequenced in a study of T cell repertoires in cytomegalovirus infection. From the reads, TCRdb called clonotypes with MiXCR, one entry per CDR3 protein. The sample carries roughly 280,000 distinct CDR3 sequences, about 13% recorded once. The sequencing input was PBMCs. The receptors originated from a human donor in good health (CMV status not recorded). Some clones in this sample may be carry-over from other donors' samples.

The rearrangement joins TRBV5-6 to TRBJ2-4; 8 nucleotides align to TRBD1. Germline V gene lookup returns CDR1 SGHDT and CDR2 YYEEEE. The CDR3 spans 17 residues. V lost 0 bases and J lost 7; bases outside the gene matches: 12. CDR3 nucleotide sequence: TGTGCCAGCAGCTTGGCCCCCAGGGGGCTGACCGGGAACATTCAGTACTTC. Translation: CASSLAPRGLTGNIQYF.

This clonotype was counted a few times. The chain links TRBV3-1 to TRBJ1-6, with TRBD1 matching over 7 bases. The CDR3 is 15 amino acids. V shed 5 bases and J 6 bases; nucleotides not matched to a gene: 7. Germline V gene data show CDR1 as LGHDT and CDR2 as YNNKEL (reference sequence). The CDR3 coding sequence is TGTGCCAGCAGCAAGAAGACAGGGCCTAATTCACCCCTCCACTTT. It is translated as CASSKKTGPNSPLHF. Combining the CDR3 with reference TRBV3-1 and TRBJ1-6 gives the whole variable domain DTAVSQTPKYLVTQMGNDKSIKCEQNLGHDTMYWYKQDSKKFLKIMFSYNNKELIINETVPNRFSPKSPDKAHLNLHINSLELGDSAVYFCASSKKTGPNSPLHFGNGTRLTVT.

The V and J genes are TRBV25-1 and TRBJ2-7; D might be TRBD1 (6 bases). Trimming cost V 8 bases and J 6 bases, with 20 bases left between them. The CDR3 totals 14 residues. Germline CDR1 MGHDK, CDR2 SYGVNS. The CDR3 region has the DNA TGTGCCAGCGGCCCCGGGACAAATCTTCGCGAGCAGTACTTC. As protein: CASGPGTNLREQYF.

There are many counts of this clonotype. The V call is TRBV7-2, the J call TRBJ1-3; 8 bases fit TRBD1. The CDR3 consists of 16 residues. The trim removed 3 bases at V and 3 bases at J, leaving 7 bases unmatched. Germline-derived CDR1 and CDR2 are SGHTA and FQGNSA. The CDR3 nucleotides read TGTGCCAGCAGCTTGCAGGGGGCTTGGTATGGAAACACCATATATTTT. The encoded protein is CASSLQGAWYGNTIYF.

This clonotype turned up a few times. The chain carries TRBV25-1 and TRBJ1-1; possibly TRBD1 for D (5 bases). The V end lost 5 bases, the J end lost 8 bases, and 21 bases lay between the germline ends. This CDR3 is 15 amino acids long. Germline V gene sequence: CDR1 MGHDK, CDR2 SYGVNS. CDR3 DNA: TGTGCCAGCAGTCGGAAGGGGAGGGCACAGACCGAAGCTTTCTTT. It is translated as CASSRKGRAQTEAFF.

This clonotype was recorded at least ten times. This chain connects TRBV12-3 or TRBV12-4 to TRBJ1-4, with D uncertain. The CDR3 is 10 amino acids. Trimming took 6 bases from V and 10 from J, leaving 6 bases between them. In DNA form, the CDR3 reads TGTGCCAGCAGGGGTTCAAAACTGTTTTTT. As protein: CASRGSKLFF.

This clonotype appeared many times. The chain links TRBV7-9 to TRBJ1-4, with D unclear. The germline V gene has CDR1 SEHNR and CDR2 FQNEAQ (reference sequence). The V and J ends lost 5 bases and 3 bases respectively, with 13 bases between them. This CDR3 has 15 amino acids. The CDR3 protein is CASSHNSVANEKLFF. In DNA, the CDR3 is TGTGCCAGCAGCCACAACAGCGTGGCTAATGAAAAACTGTTTTTT.

In this sample, this clonotype turned up many times. V gene TRBV2 combines with J gene TRBJ2-5; D unclear. Germline assignment: CDR1 SNHLY and CDR2 FYNNEI. The CDR3 sequence is 10 residues long. V was pared by 8 bases and J by 3 bases, with 4 bases between. The CDR3 is CASSEETQYF. In nucleotides, the CDR3 is TGTGCCAGCTCAGAAGAGACCCAGTACTTC.

This clonotype was seen many times. CDR3 region: CASSLNFGNTIYF. In DNA form, the CDR3 reads TGTGCCAGCAGCTTAAACTTTGGAAACACCATATATTTT. The chain carries TRBV7-3 and TRBJ1-3; D gene ambiguous. The CDR3 loop spans 13 amino acids. The V and J ends lost 1 base and 3 bases respectively, with 4 bases between them. The V gene's germline CDR1 is SGHTA and CDR2 FQGTGA.

The V gene is TRBV20-1, the J gene TRBJ1-1; the match to TRBD1 covers 9 bases. Trimming took 7 bases from V and 4 from J; bases not matched to a gene: 7. This CDR3 comprises 13 residues. From germline, CDR1 is DFQATT and CDR2 SNEGSKA (reference sequence). This CDR3 is CSVPGTGSTEAFF. The CDR3 nucleotides read TGCAGTGTTCCAGGGACAGGGTCCACTGAAGCTTTCTTT.

V gene TRBV6-2 or TRBV6-3 combines with J gene TRBJ2-1; D is possibly TRBD2 (6 bases). This CDR3 has 13 amino acids. V was cut by 8 bases and J by 4 bases, with 12 bases left in between. CDR1 is MNHEY, CDR2 SVGEGT, per germline. The CDR3 DNA is TGTGCCAGCCGATGGGACTTTTACAATGAGCAGTTCTTC. Its protein is CASRWDFYNEQFF.

There are many counts of this clonotype. The CDR3 sequence: CASSQAGGEAFF. The CDR3 nucleotides read TGTGCCAGCAGCCAAGCCGGGGGTGAAGCTTTCTTT. The chain links TRBV7-9 to TRBJ1-1; the D gene is possibly TRBD1 (5 bases). V shed 5 bases and J shed 7 bases, with 11 bases lying between them. The germline gives CDR1 SEHNR, CDR2 FQNEAQ (reference sequence). The CDR3 totals 12 residues.

This clonotype was seen a handful of times. The J gene is TRBJ2-1, the V gene TRBV4-3; no firm D call. Germline CDR1 and CDR2: LGHNA and YSLEER. V was trimmed by 1 base and J by 6 bases, leaving 13 bases between them. This CDR3 region has 15 residues. DNA for the CDR3: TGCGCCAGCAGCCAAGTTGGCCCCTTAGGCAATGAGCAGTTCTTC. As protein: CASSQVGPLGNEQFF.

This clonotype has ten or more counts. This chain connects TRBV7-8 to TRBJ1-5; no firm D call. This CDR3 is built from 13 residues. Between the trimmed V and J ends, which lost 3 bases and 2 bases, there was a span of 5 bases. Germline loops: CDR1 SGHVS, CDR2 FQNEAQ. The CDR3 DNA sequence: TGTGCCAGCAGCTTTGAGGGCAATCAGCCCCAGCATTTT. Translating gives CASSFEGNQPQHF. The variable domain in full, with the rest retrieved from reference TRBV7-8 and TRBJ1-5, is GAGVSQSPRYKVAKRGQDVALRCDPISGHVSLFWYQQALGQGPEFLTYFQNEAQLDKSGLPSDRFFAERPEGSVSTLKIQRTQQEDSAVYLCASSFEGNQPQHFGDGTRLSIL.

This clonotype was seen only a few times. The genes are TRBV18 and TRBJ1-1; TRBD1 might be the D (6 bases). V lost 3 bases and J lost 1, with 12 bases in between. The germline CDR1 and CDR2 sequences are KGHSH and LQKENI. The CDR3 is 15 residues long. The CDR3 bases are TGTGCCAGCTCACCGGTCGGACAGTCGAACACTGAAGCTTTCTTT. Amino acid sequence: CASSPVGQSNTEAFF.

This clonotype was counted a few times. This chain uses TRBV29-1 with TRBJ2-4; D perhaps matches TRBD2 (6 bases). V shed 4 bases and J shed 1 base, with 14 bases lying between them. Germline loops: CDR1 SQVTM, CDR2 ANQGSEA. There are 15 residues in the CDR3. CDR3 protein: CSVGRAVIAKNIQYF. CDR3 nucleotide sequence: TGCAGCGTTGGGAGGGCGGTTATTGCCAAAAACATTCAGTACTTC.

The V and J genes are TRBV6-6 and TRBJ2-2; D is undetermined. The length of the CDR3 is 12 residues. V was shortened by 5 bases and J by 9 bases, with 10 bases between the two germline ends. CDR1 is MNHNY, CDR2 SVGAGI, per germline (reference sequence). CDR3 loop: CASSPQPRELFF. The CDR3 DNA sequence: TGTGCCAGCAGTCCCCAGCCAAGGGAGCTGTTTTTT.

This clonotype was seen repeatedly, ten times or more. This sequence joins TRBV4-1 and TRBJ2-2; D remains unclear. Germline CDR1 MGHRA, CDR2 YSYEKL. Between the trimmed V and J ends, which lost 2 bases and 6 bases, there was a span of 10 bases. The CDR3 loop spans 14 amino acids. The CDR3 coding sequence is TGCGCCAGCAGCCAACAAACGGCGGCCGGGGAGCTGTTTTTT. Protein product: CASSQQTAAGELFF.

V usage is TRBV28 and J usage is TRBJ2-5, with no clear D. Germline V gene lookup returns CDR1 MDHEN and CDR2 SYDVKM. This CDR3 has 14 amino acids. V lost 6 bases, J lost 1 base, and 12 bases lay in between. CDR3 amino acids: CASSPPPVQETQYF. In DNA form, the CDR3 reads TGTGCCAGCAGCCCCCCTCCAGTCCAAGAGACCCAGTACTTC.

This clonotype was picked up many times. The V call is TRBV7-2, the J call TRBJ1-2, with no clear D. V was trimmed by 6 bases and J by 6 bases, leaving 8 bases between them. Per germline, CDR1 SGHTA and CDR2 FQGNSA. The CDR3 runs 11 residues. In nucleotides, the CDR3 is TGTGCCAGCAGTTCCGCCCATGGCTACACCTTC. Translating it yields CASSSAHGYTF.

This clonotype was observed many times. The chain joins TRBV27 to TRBJ2-1; the D gene is possibly TRBD2 (5 bases). Germline V CDR1 and CDR2: MNHEY, SMNVEV (reference sequence). Trimming took off 4 bases at V and 3 bases at J, with 13 bases between the two ends. The CDR3 length is 15 residues. For the CDR3, the DNA is TGTGCCAGCAGTTGGGAGACACCCTACTACAATGAGCAGTTCTTC. This codes for CASSWETPYYNEQFF.

This clonotype came up a few times. The rearrangement uses TRBV20-1 and TRBJ2-3, with 9 bases identical to TRBD1. With 6 bases clipped from V and 1 base from J, the junction kept 5 bases outside the gene matches. This CDR3 is 14 amino acids long. Germline values: CDR1 DFQATT, CDR2 SNEGSKA (reference sequence). The CDR3 reads CSANRDRGTDTQYF. CDR3 coding DNA: TGCAGTGCAAACCGGGACAGGGGCACAGATACGCAGTATTTT.

This clonotype was counted between two and nine times. The chain joins TRBV5-4 to TRBJ2-7; D gene ambiguous. Germline V gene data show CDR1 as SGHNT and CDR2 as YYREEE (reference sequence). The CDR3 loop spans 13 amino acids. The V end was cut by 2 bases, the J end by 3 bases, with 9 bases between. For the CDR3, the DNA is TGTGCCAGCAGCTTTAAAGGTTTCTACGAGCAGTACTTC. Translating it yields CASSFKGFYEQYF.

At least ten counts were recorded for this clonotype. The chain has TRBV7-2 and TRBJ2-3; the D gene is possibly TRBD1 (6 bases). This CDR3 has 14 amino acids. From germline, CDR1 is SGHTA and CDR2 FQGNSA. V was trimmed by 4 bases and J by 6 bases, leaving 14 bases between them. CDR3 loop: CASSWGLPSDTQYF. The CDR3 DNA reads as TGTGCCAGCAGCTGGGGGCTACCTTCTGATACGCAGTATTTT.